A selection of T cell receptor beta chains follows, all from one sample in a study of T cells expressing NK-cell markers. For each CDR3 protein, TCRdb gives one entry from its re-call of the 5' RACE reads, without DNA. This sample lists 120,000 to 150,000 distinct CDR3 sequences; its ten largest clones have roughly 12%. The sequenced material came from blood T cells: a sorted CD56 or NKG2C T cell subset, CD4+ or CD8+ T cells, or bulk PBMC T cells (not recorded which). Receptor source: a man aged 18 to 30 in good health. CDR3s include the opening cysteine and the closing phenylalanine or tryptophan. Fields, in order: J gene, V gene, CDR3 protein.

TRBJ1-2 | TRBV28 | CASSLRGQGVLDYGYTF
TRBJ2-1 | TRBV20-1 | CSARDQLAEQFF
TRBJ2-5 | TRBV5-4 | CASSSEPGRKETQYF
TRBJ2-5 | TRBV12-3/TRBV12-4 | CASSSPGQMGETQYF
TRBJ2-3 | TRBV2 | CASRGQGNTDTQYF
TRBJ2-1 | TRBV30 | CAWIGGDEQFF
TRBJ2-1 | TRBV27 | CASIGTDVFGSNEQFF
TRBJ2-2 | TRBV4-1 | CASSQKSGLSGELFF
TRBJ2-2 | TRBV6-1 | CASSNSGRAVGELFF
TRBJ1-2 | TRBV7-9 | CASSKTDSAYGYTF
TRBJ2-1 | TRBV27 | CASSFYGTDEQFF
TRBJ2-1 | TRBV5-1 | CASSLGTGGAYNEQFF
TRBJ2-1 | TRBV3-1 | CASSQVETSGRRNEQFF
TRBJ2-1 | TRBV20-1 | CSAVRGASYNEQFF
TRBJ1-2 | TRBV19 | CASSSREGGGYTF